The rows below give T cell receptor beta chains drawn from one sample of a study of T cells in Graves' hyperthyroidism and ophthalmopathy. TCRdb re-called the multiplex PCR reads through MiXCR, storing one row per CDR3 protein. The sample has over 500,000 distinct CDR3 sequences, around 15% seen once. The sample was blood. The source is a middle-aged woman with Graves' hyperthyroidism. Each CDR3 is given with its conserved first and last residue.

CDR3 protein: CASNVNRGRVLSGANVLTF
J gene: TRBJ2-6
V gene: TRBV2

CDR3 protein: CASSLRTVYEQYF
J gene: TRBJ2-7
V gene: TRBV4-1

CDR3 protein: CASTPPHTGELFF
J gene: TRBJ2-2
V gene: TRBV28

CDR3 protein: CSANRQLDYGYTF
J gene: TRBJ1-2
V gene: TRBV20-1

CDR3 protein: CASSPRQGLDEQFF
J gene: TRBJ2-1
V gene: TRBV19

CDR3 protein: CASSLAGLGNEQFF
J gene: TRBJ2-1
V gene: TRBV7-8

CDR3 protein: CASSQDPGRTNYGYTF
J gene: TRBJ1-2
V gene: TRBV3-1

CDR3 protein: CASSLRYLGRRKVNSPLHF
J gene: TRBJ1-6
V gene: TRBV12-3/TRBV12-4

CDR3 protein: CASSRGRGPYSPLHF
J gene: TRBJ1-6
V gene: TRBV6-1

CDR3 protein: CASSPPNTDTQYF
J gene: TRBJ2-3
V gene: TRBV28

CDR3 protein: CASRRQLSGTGEGGYTF
J gene: TRBJ1-2
V gene: TRBV28

CDR3 protein: CASSFEGTEAFF
J gene: TRBJ1-1
V gene: TRBV12-3/TRBV12-4

CDR3 protein: CATQGTYEQYF
J gene: TRBJ2-7
V gene: TRBV15

CDR3 protein: CASSESFGTPPYNEQFF
J gene: TRBJ2-1
V gene: TRBV6-1

CDR3 protein: CASSLIEDNSPLHF
J gene: TRBJ1-6
V gene: TRBV11-2

CDR3 protein: CASSEGREIDEQFF
J gene: TRBJ2-1
V gene: TRBV10-1

CDR3 protein: CSVRRGLAPAEQFF
J gene: TRBJ2-1
V gene: TRBV20-1

CDR3 protein: CASSPPYLADTQYF
J gene: TRBJ2-3
V gene: TRBV18

CDR3 protein: CASSAGPLFYEQYF
J gene: TRBJ2-7
V gene: TRBV7-9

CDR3 protein: CASGWRQTEQFF
J gene: TRBJ2-1
V gene: TRBV12-5

CDR3 protein: CASSLGASGYNEQFF
J gene: TRBJ2-1
V gene: TRBV12-3/TRBV12-4

CDR3 protein: CASNYKDRANSPLHF
J gene: TRBJ1-6
V gene: TRBV19

CDR3 protein: CATSDFEGQGTYGYTF
J gene: TRBJ1-2
V gene: TRBV24-1

CDR3 protein: CASARQGMGDGYTF
J gene: TRBJ1-2
V gene: TRBV19

CDR3 protein: CASIAPPLTDTQYF
J gene: TRBJ2-3
V gene: TRBV2

CDR3 protein: CSARDLFKGETQYF
J gene: TRBJ2-5
V gene: TRBV20-1

CDR3 protein: CASSQDRGQSYNEQFF
J gene: TRBJ2-1
V gene: TRBV3-1

CDR3 protein: CASSFNDRSYGYTF
J gene: TRBJ1-2
V gene: TRBV19